This T cell receptor (beta chain) was identified in a study of shared clonotypes between healthy human individuals. CDR1 is SNHLY, CDR2 FYNNEI, per germline. The CDR3 is 13 residues long. V was clipped by 8 bases and J by 4 bases, with 14 bases between them. Donors were Caucasian adults residing in Nashville, Tennessee, USA. Several immunoSEQ plates received, in even portions, the genomic DNA of each subset. Profiling relied on immunoSEQ multiplex PCR, and the TCRdb table lists in-frame clones only, not all of them. The data contain 1,400,000 or so clones, about 98.5% of them seen just once; the ten biggest clones take up around 0.33%. Study-wide points: Rarefaction curves obtained for sorted subsets showed sequencing incomplete despite large depth.

On this clone itself: The antigen is unknown.

This clonotype originated in a man aged 25-45 years in good health. The J gene is TRBJ1-2, the V gene TRBV2; TRBD1 might be the D (5 bases). Sequenced sample: naive CD4+ T cells sorted from blood. Subset denoted: CD45RA+ positively selected. The CDR3 is CASGGGVIYGYTF. CDR3 sequence (DNA): TGTGCCAGCGGGGGAGGGGTGATCTATGGCTACACCTTC. The full variable domain, its missing parts supplied by reference TRBV2 and TRBJ1-2, is EPEVTQTPSHQVTQMGQEVILRCVPISNHLYFYWYRQILGQKVEFLVSFYNNEISEKSEIFDDQFSVERPDGSNFTLKIRSTKLEDSAMYFCASGGGVIYGYTFGSGTRLTVV.